These T cell receptor beta chains were read from a single sample in a study of cytomegalovirus exposure and HLA in healthy donors. Only in-frame clones appear in the TCRdb table, and some are missing; sequencing was by immunoSEQ multiplex PCR. Here the sample spans 130,000 or so clones, nearly 90% being singletons. The specimen was PBMCs. These receptors were obtained from a young woman in good health and CMV-seronegative. The CDR3 runs from the conserved cysteine through the conserved F or W. Each record gives: V gene, J gene, CDR3 protein.

V: TRBV7-9
J: TRBJ1-1
CDR3: CASSRVRGGTEAFF

V: TRBV2
J: TRBJ1-2
CDR3: CASSEQGGVGYGYTF

V: TRBV11-1
J: TRBJ2-1
CDR3: CASSPSSAGPYNEQFF

V: TRBV19
J: TRBJ1-4
CDR3: CASSIQGQGGREKLFF

V: TRBV12-5
J: TRBJ2-1
CDR3: CASGSGQGSYNEQFF

V: TRBV7-2
J: TRBJ1-6
CDR3: CASSLGVAGGPWIHF

V: TRBV19
J: TRBJ1-5
CDR3: CASAGGTSSNQPQHF

V: TRBV4-1
J: TRBJ2-7
CDR3: CASSQDRDYEQYF

V: TRBV5-1
J: TRBJ1-5
CDR3: CASSPRAEGQPQHF

V: TRBV18
J: TRBJ1-2
CDR3: CASSPDGIYGYTF

V: TRBV6-5
J: TRBJ1-6
CDR3: CASSYEGVSRSPLHF

V: TRBV5-1
J: TRBJ2-3
CDR3: CASSFGGWWGVSTDTQYF